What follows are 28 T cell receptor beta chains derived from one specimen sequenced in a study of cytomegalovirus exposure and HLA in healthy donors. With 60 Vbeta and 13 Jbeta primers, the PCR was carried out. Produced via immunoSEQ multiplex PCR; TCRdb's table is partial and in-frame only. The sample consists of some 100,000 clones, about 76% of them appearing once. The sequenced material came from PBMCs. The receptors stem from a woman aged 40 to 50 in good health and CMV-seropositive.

Here the CDR3 reads CASRPDTGGFNEQFF. DNA of the CDR3: TGCGCCAGCAGGCCCGACACCGGGGGTTTCAATGAGCAGTTCTTC. V is TRBV10-2 and J is TRBJ2-1; TRBD2 might be the D (6 bases). Germline assignment: CDR1 WSHSY and CDR2 SAAADI. V lost 6 bases and J 6 bases, leaving 18 bases between the germline ends. The CDR3 covers 15 residues.

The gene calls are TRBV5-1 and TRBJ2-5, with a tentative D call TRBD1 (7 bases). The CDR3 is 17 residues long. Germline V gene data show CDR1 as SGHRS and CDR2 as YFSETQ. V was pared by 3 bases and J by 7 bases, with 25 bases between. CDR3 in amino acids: CASSSDPIGQAGRTQYF. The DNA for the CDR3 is TGCGCCAGCAGCTCGGACCCAATAGGACAGGCCGGGAGGACCCAGTACTTC.

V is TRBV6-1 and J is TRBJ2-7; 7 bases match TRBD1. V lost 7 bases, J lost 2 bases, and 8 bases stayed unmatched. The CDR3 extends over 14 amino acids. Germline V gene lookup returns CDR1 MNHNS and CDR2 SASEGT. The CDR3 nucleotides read TGTGCCAGCACCGAGGGGGCTTCGGCCTACGAGCAGTACTTC. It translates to CASTEGASAYEQYF.

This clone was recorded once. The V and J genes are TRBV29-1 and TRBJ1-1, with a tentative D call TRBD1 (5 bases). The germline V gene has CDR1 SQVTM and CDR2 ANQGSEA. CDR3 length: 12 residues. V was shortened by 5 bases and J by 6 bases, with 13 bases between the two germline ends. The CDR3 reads CSVLPTGAEAFF. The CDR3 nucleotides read TGCAGCGTTCTCCCCACGGGGGCTGAAGCTTTCTTT.

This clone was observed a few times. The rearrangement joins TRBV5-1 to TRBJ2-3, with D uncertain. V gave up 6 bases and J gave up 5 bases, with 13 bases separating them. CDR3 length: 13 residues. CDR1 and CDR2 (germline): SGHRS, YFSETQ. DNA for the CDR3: TGCGCCAGCAAGGTTTCTAGTGGAGATACGCAGTATTTT. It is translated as CASKVSSGDTQYF.

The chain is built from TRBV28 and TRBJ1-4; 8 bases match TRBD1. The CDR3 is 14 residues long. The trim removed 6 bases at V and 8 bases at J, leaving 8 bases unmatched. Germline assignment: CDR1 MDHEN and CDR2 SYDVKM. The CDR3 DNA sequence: TGTGCCAGCAGCGATTCCCAGGGGGCGGAAAAACTGTTTTTT. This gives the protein CASSDSQGAEKLFF.

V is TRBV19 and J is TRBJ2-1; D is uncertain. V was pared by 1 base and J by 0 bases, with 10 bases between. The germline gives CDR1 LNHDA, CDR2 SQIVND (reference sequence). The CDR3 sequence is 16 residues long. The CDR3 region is CASSIVYLGSYNEQFF. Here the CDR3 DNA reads TGTGCCAGTAGTATAGTCTATCTCGGCTCCTACAATGAGCAGTTCTTC.

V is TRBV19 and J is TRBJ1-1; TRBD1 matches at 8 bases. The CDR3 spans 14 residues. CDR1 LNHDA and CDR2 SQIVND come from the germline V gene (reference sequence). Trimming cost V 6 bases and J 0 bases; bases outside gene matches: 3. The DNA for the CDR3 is TGTGCCAGTAGATGGACAGGGCTGAACACTGAAGCTTTCTTT. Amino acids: CASRWTGLNTEAFF.

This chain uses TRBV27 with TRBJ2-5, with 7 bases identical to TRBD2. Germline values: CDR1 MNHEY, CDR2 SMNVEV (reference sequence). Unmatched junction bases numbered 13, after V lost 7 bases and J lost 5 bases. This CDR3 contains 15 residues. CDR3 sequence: CASTRLALGRETQYF. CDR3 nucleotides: TGTGCCAGCACCCGACTAGCTTTGGGCCGGGAGACCCAGTACTTC.

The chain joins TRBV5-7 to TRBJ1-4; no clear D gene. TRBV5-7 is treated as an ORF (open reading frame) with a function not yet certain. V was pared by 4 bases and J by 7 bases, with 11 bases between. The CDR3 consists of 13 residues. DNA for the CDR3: TGTGCCAGCAGCCAATACGAGAGTGAAAAACTGTTTTTT. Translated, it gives CASSQYESEKLFF.

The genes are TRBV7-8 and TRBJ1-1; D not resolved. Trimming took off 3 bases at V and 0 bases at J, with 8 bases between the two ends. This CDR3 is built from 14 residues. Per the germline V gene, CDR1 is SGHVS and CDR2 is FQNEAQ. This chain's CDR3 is CASSLGILNTEAFF. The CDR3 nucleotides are TGTGCCAGCAGCTTGGGCATTTTGAACACTGAAGCTTTCTTT.

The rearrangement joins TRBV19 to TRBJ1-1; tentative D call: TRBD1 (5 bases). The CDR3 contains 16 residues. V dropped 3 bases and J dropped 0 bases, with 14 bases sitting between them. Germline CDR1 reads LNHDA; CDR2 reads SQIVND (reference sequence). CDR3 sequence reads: CASSIVRGIMNTEAFF. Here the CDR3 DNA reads TGTGCCAGTAGTATTGTCCGGGGGATCATGAACACTGAAGCTTTCTTT.

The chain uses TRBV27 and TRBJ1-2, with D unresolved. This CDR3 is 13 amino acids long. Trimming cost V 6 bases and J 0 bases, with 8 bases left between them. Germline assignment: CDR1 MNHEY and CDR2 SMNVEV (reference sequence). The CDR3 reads CASRTGTNYGYTF. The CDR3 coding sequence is TGTGCCAGCAGAACCGGGACTAACTATGGCTACACCTTC.

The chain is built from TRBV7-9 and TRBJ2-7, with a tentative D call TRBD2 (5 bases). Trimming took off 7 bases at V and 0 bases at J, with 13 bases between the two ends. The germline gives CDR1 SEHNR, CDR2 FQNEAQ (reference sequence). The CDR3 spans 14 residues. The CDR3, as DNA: TGTGCCAGCACCGATAGGAGGTACTCCTACGAGCAGTACTTC. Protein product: CASTDRRYSYEQYF.

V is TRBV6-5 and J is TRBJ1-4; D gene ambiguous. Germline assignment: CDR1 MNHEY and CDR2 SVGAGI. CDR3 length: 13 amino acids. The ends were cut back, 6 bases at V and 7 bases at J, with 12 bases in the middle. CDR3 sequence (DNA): TGTGCCAGCAGACCGGACTCGCGTGAAAAACTGTTTTTT. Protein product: CASRPDSREKLFF.

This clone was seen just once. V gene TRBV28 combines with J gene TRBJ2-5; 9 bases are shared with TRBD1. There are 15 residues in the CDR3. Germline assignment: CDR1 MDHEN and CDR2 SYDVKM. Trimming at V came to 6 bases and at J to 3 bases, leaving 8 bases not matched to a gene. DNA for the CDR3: TGTGCCAGCAGAGCTCAGGGACAGGGAGAAGAGACCCAGTACTTC. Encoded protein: CASRAQGQGEETQYF.

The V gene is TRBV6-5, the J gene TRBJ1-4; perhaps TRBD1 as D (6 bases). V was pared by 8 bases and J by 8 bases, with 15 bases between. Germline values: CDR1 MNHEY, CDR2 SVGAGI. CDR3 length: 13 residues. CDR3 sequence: CASARSGVEKLFF. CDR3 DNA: TGTGCCAGCGCAAGATCAGGGGTGGAAAAACTGTTTTTT.

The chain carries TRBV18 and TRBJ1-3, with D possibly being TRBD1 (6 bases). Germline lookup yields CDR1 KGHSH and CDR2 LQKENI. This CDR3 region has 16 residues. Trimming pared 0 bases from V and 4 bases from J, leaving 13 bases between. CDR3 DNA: TGTGCCAGCTCACCACCATCCGGGGGGCCGGGAAACACCATATATTTT. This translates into CASSPPSGGPGNTIYF. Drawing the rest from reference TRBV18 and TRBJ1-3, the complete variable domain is NAGVMQNPRHLVRRRGQEARLRCSPMKGHSHVYWYRQLPEEGLKFMVYLQKENIIDESGMPKERFSAEFPKEGPSILRIQQVVRGDSAAYFCASSPPSGGPGNTIYFGEGSWLTVV.

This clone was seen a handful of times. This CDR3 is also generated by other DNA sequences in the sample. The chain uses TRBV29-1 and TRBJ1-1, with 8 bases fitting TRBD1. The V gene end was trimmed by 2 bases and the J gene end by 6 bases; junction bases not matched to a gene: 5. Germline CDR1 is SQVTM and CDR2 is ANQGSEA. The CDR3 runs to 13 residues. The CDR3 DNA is TGCAGCGTTGAACCCGACAGGGGCGCTGAAGCTTTCTTT. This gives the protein CSVEPDRGAEAFF.

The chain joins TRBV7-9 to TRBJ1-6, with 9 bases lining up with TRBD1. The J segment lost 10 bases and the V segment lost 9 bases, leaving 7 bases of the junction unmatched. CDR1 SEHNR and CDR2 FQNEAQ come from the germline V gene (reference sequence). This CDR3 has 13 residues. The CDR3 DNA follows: TGTGCCAGTAGGGGGACAGGGAGATCACCCCTCCACTTT. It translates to CASRGTGRSPLHF.

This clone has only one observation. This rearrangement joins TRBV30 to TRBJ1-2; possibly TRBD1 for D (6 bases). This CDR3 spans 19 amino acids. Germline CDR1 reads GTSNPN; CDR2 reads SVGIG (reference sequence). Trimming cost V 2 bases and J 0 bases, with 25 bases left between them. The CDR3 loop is CAWSLPTGFFTKANYGYTF. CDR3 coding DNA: TGTGCCTGGAGTCTCCCGACAGGATTCTTCACAAAAGCTAACTATGGCTACACCTTC.

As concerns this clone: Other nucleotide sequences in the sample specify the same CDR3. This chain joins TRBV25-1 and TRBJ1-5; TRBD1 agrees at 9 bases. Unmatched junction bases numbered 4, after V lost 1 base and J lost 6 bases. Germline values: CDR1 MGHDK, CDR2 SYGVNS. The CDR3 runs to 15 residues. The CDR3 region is CASSESGTGSQPQHF. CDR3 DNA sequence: TGTGCCAGCAGTGAATCCGGGACAGGGAGTCAGCCCCAGCATTTT.

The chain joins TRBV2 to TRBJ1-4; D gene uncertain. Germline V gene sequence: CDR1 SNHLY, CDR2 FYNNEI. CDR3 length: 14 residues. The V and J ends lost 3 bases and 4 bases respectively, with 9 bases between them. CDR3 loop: CASSDPRFNEKLFF. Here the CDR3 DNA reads TGTGCCAGCAGTGACCCCCGGTTTAATGAAAAACTGTTTTTT. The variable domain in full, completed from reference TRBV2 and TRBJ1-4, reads EPEVTQTPSHQVTQMGQEVILRCVPISNHLYFYWYRQILGQKVEFLVSFYNNEISEKSEIFDDQFSVERPDGSNFTLKIRSTKLEDSAMYFCASSDPRFNEKLFFGSGTQLSVL.

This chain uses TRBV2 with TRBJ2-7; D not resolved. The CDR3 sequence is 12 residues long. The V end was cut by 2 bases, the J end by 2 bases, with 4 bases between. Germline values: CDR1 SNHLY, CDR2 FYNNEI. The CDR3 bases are TGTGCCAGCAGTGAACAAACCTACGAGCAGTACTTC. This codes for CASSEQTYEQYF.

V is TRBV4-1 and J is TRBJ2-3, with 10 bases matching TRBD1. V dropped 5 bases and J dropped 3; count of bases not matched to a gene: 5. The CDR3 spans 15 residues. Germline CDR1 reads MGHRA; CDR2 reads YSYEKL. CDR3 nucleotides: TGCGCCAGCAGCTCCCGGGACAGGGGAACAGATACGCAGTATTTT. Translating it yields CASSSRDRGTDTQYF.

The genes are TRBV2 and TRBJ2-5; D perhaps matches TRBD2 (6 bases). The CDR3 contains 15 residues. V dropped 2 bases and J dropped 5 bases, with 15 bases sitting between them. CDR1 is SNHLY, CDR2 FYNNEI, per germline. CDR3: CASSEMGGAGETQYF. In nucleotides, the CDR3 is TGTGCCAGCAGTGAAATGGGCGGGGCGGGGGAGACCCAGTACTTC.

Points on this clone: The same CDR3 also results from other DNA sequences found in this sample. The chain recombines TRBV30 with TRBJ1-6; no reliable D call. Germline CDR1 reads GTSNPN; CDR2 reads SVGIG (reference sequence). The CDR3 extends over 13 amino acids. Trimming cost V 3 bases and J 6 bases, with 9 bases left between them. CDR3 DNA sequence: TGTGCCTGGAGCCTTGGCAGTAATTCACCCCTCCACTTT. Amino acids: CAWSLGSNSPLHF. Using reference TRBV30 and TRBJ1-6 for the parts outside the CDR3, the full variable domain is SQTIHQWPATLVQPVGSPLSLECTVEGTSNPNLYWYRQAAGRGLQLLFYSVGIGQISSEVPQNLSASRPQDRQFILSSKKLLLSDSGFYLCAWSLGSNSPLHFGNGTRLTVT.

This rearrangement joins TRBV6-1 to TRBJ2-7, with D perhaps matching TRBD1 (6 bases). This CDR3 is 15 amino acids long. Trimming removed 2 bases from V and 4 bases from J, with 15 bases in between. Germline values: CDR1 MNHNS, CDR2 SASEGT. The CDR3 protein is CASSEPVGAPYEQYF. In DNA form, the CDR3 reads TGTGCCAGCAGTGAACCGGTGGGGGCACCATACGAGCAGTACTTC.